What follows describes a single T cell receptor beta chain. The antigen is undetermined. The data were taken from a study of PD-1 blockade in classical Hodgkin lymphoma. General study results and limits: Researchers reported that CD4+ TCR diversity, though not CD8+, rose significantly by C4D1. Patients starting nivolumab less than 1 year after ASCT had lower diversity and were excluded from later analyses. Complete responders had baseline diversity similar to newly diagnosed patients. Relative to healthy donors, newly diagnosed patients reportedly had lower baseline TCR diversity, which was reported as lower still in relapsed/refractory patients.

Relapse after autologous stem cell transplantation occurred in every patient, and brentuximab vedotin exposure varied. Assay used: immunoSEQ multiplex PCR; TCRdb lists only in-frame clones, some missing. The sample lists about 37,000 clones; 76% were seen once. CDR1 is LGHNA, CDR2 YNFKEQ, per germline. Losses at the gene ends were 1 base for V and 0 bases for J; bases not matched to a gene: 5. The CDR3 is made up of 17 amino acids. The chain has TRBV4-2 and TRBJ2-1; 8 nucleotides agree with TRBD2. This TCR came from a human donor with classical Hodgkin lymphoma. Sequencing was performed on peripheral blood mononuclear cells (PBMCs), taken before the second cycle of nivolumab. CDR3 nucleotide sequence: TGTGCCAGCAGCCAAGGATCGGCGGGGGGCTCCTACAATGAGCAGTTCTTC. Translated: CASSQGSAGGSYNEQFF.